Each of the 8 T cell receptor beta chains below was sequenced from the same sample in a study of T-cell memory formation after mild COVID-19. From the 5' RACE reads, TCRdb called clonotypes with MiXCR, one entry per CDR3 protein. The sample consists of roughly 560,000 distinct CDR3 sequences, just over 20% of them appearing once. Sample: PBMCs or a T cell subset sorted from them (not recorded which). These receptors were obtained from an adult woman who had mild COVID-19 (a few samples of this study predate the infection). Cell type and time point are not known.

This chain uses TRBV18 with TRBJ2-7; TRBD1 is a possible D gene (6 bases). V lost 0 bases to trimming and J lost 3 bases, with 9 bases between them. CDR1 is KGHSH, CDR2 LQKENI, per germline. CDR3 size: 14 residues. The CDR3, as DNA: TGTGCCAGCTCACCACCTACAGGGAACTACGAGCAGTACTTC. It codes for CASSPPTGNYEQYF.

The CDR3 coding sequence is TGTGCCAGTAGTGGGGACAGGAGGAACACTGAAGCTTTCTTT. Amino acids: CASSGDRRNTEAFF. The gene calls are TRBV19 and TRBJ1-1; 8 bases agree with TRBD1. V lost 5 bases to trimming and J lost 1 base; unmatched junction nucleotides: 3. Germline assignment: CDR1 LNHDA and CDR2 SQIVND (reference sequence). This CDR3 comprises 14 residues. Full variable domain (outside the CDR3, taken from reference TRBV19 and TRBJ1-1): DGGITQSPKYLFRKEGQNVTLSCEQNLNHDAMYWYRQDPGQGLRLIYYSQIVNDFQKGDIAEGYSVSREKKESFPLTVTSAQKNPTAFYLCASSGDRRNTEAFFGQGTRLTVV.

Ten or more counts support this clonotype. V is TRBV2 and J is TRBJ2-1; TRBD2 agrees at 9 bases. The CDR3 totals 14 residues. From germline, CDR1 is SNHLY and CDR2 FYNNEI. J was trimmed by 9 bases and V by 6 bases; bases with no gene match: 9. DNA of the CDR3: TGTGCCAGCAGAGCGGGAGGTTGGTTTTCTGAGCAGTTCTTC. Encoded protein: CASRAGGWFSEQFF.

There are a few counts of this clonotype. The chain employs TRBV4-3 and TRBJ2-5, with TRBD2 matching 7 bases. J gave up 2 bases and V 0 bases, and 6 bases lay outside the gene matches. CDR1 is LGHNA, CDR2 YSLEER, per germline. CDR3 size: 16 residues. The CDR3 DNA sequence: TGCGCCAGCAGCCAAGATAGGCGGGAGTTACAAGAGACCCAGTACTTC. It is translated as CASSQDRRELQETQYF.

The gene calls are TRBV6-1 and TRBJ1-5, with D possibly matching TRBD1 (6 bases). Germline V gene sequence: CDR1 MNHNS, CDR2 SASEGT. Trimming shortened V by 1 base and J by 0 bases, and 7 bases separated the two germline ends. The CDR3 extends over 15 amino acids. The CDR3 here is CASSEGDTSNQPQHF. In DNA form, the CDR3 reads TGTGCCAGCAGTGAAGGGGACACTAGCAATCAGCCCCAGCATTTT.

The chain employs TRBV18 and TRBJ1-1; D perhaps matches TRBD1 (5 bases). The germline V gene has CDR1 KGHSH and CDR2 LQKENI. The CDR3 totals 16 residues. The V and J ends lost 0 bases and 3 bases respectively, with 14 bases between them. The CDR3 DNA sequence: TGTGCCAGCTCACCACCTATTGAGGGGAGTTACACTGAAGCTTTCTTT. Its protein product is CASSPPIEGSYTEAFF.

The chain combines TRBV29-1 with TRBJ2-7; no clear D gene. Trimming removed 4 bases from V and 3 bases from J, with 7 bases in between. CDR1 is SQVTM and CDR2 is ANQGSEA in the germline V gene. This CDR3 contains 11 residues. The CDR3 sequence: CSVAAVYEQYF. DNA of the CDR3: TGCAGCGTTGCGGCCGTCTACGAGCAGTACTTC.

This chain links TRBV6-5 with TRBJ2-1, with 16 bases that match TRBD2. Trimming cost V 6 bases and J 8 bases; bases outside gene matches: 10. Germline assignment: CDR1 MNHEY and CDR2 SVGAGI. The CDR3 has 17 amino acids. As DNA, the CDR3 is TGTGCCAGCAGACAGGGACTAGCGGGAGGGCCTACCCATGAGCAGTTCTTC. Amino acid sequence: CASRQGLAGGPTHEQFF.